These 7 T cell receptor beta chains came from one sample sequenced in a study of cytomegalovirus exposure and HLA in healthy donors. The study ran its PCR with 60 Vbeta and 13 Jbeta primers. The repertoire was sequenced with immunoSEQ multiplex PCR; TCRdb's copy has only in-frame clones and lacks some. The data show 99,000 or so clones, 75% seen once. The sample taken for sequencing was PBMCs. These receptors all come from a man aged 35 to 55 in good health and CMV-seronegative.

Points on this clone: One junction end disagrees with the germline gene, perhaps due to a read error. The chain's CDR3 is CSSSLLQANTEAFF. The DNA for the CDR3 is TGTTCCAGCAGCTTACTACAGGCGAACACTGAAGCTTTCTTT. The rearrangement uses TRBV7-9 and TRBJ1-1, with a weak D call TRBD1 (5 bases). The CDR3 totals 14 residues. Germline-derived CDR1 and CDR2 are SEHNR and FQNEAQ (reference sequence).

V is TRBV4-1 and J is TRBJ1-1; no clear D gene. V was cut by 0 bases and J by 0 bases, with 8 bases left in between. Germline V gives CDR1 MGHRA, CDR2 YSYEKL. This CDR3 is built from 15 residues. The CDR3 coding sequence is TGCGCCAGCAGCCAAGACGGAGGGTTGAACACTGAAGCTTTCTTT. Translation gives CASSQDGGLNTEAFF.

The table lists this clone with a few counts. This chain links TRBV5-4 with TRBJ2-7, with D perhaps matching TRBD2 (5 bases). Germline CDR1 reads SGHNT; CDR2 reads YYREEE (reference sequence). V was cut by 0 bases and J by 4 bases, with 11 bases left in between. CDR3 length: 14 residues. CDR3 sequence (DNA): TGTGCCAGCAGCTTGGGCGGGTCCACTTACGAGCAGTACTTC. This gives the protein CASSLGGSTYEQYF.

This clone was found once. The gene calls are TRBV4-1 and TRBJ2-1; TRBD2 agrees at 10 bases. The CDR3 has 16 amino acids. CDR1 is MGHRA, CDR2 YSYEKL, per germline. V was clipped by 3 bases and J by 3 bases; unmatched bases: 5. The CDR3 protein is CASSHALAGGYNEQFF. In DNA form, the CDR3 reads TGCGCCAGCAGCCACGCTTTAGCGGGGGGCTACAATGAGCAGTTCTTC.

J is TRBJ2-1 and V is TRBV18, with TRBD2 identical over 8 bases. Trimming took 2 bases from V and 2 from J; bases not matched to a gene: 8. CDR3 length equals 17 residues. Germline V gene data show CDR1 as KGHSH and CDR2 as LQKENI. The CDR3 DNA reads as TGTGCCAGCTCACCAGGGACTGGCGGGGGGCCCTACAATGAGCAGTTCTTC. Translation: CASSPGTGGGPYNEQFF.

This clone was seen only once. V is TRBV10-1 and J is TRBJ2-3, with D possibly TRBD2 on 7 matching bases. The V gene lost 5 bases and the J gene lost 0 bases, with 18 bases spanning the gap. Germline loops: CDR1 WNHNN, CDR2 SYGVQD (reference sequence). The CDR3 is 17 residues long. Here the CDR3 reads CASSRLALGGSTDTQYF. The CDR3 DNA sequence: TGCGCCAGCAGTAGACTAGCCCTAGGGGGGAGCACAGATACGCAGTATTTT.

The rearrangement joins TRBV6-5 to TRBJ2-7, with 11 bases matching TRBD1. V lost 2 bases and J lost 7; bases outside the gene matches: 10. From germline, CDR1 is MNHEY and CDR2 SVGAGI. The CDR3 extends over 16 amino acids. The CDR3 region is CASSYTIGQGALEQYF. The DNA for the CDR3 is TGTGCCAGCAGTTACACCATAGGACAGGGGGCGCTTGAGCAGTACTTC.